One and the same sample provided the 4 T cell receptor beta chains below, sequenced in a study of cytomegalovirus exposure and HLA in healthy donors. The PCR employed 60 Vbeta primers together with 13 Jbeta primers. The assay was immunoSEQ multiplex PCR, and TCRdb's table has in-frame clones only and misses some. The sample has about 110,000 clones, 75% seen once. Sequencing used PBMCs. All receptors come from a male donor in good health and CMV-seropositive.

This chain connects TRBV19 to TRBJ2-7; possible D gene TRBD2, 7 bases. V lost 6 bases and J 1 base, leaving 19 bases between the germline ends. CDR3 size: 16 residues. The V gene's germline CDR1 is LNHDA and CDR2 SQIVND (reference sequence). CDR3 sequence: CASSRAGQGISYEQYF. The CDR3 DNA follows: TGTGCCAGTAGCCGAGCGGGGCAGGGGATTTCCTACGAGCAGTACTTC. The whole variable domain, filled in from reference TRBV19 and TRBJ2-7, reads DGGITQSPKYLFRKEGQNVTLSCEQNLNHDAMYWYRQDPGQGLRLIYYSQIVNDFQKGDIAEGYSVSREKKESFPLTVTSAQKNPTAFYLCASSRAGQGISYEQYFGPGTRLTVT.

The chain joins TRBV5-1 to TRBJ2-7, with D perhaps TRBD1 (5 bases). CDR1 and CDR2 (germline): SGHRS, YFSETQ. The V gene lost 4 bases and the J gene lost 7 bases, with 21 bases spanning the gap. This CDR3 has 15 amino acids. CDR3 residues: CASSATGTQAGEQYF. As DNA, the CDR3 is TGCGCCAGCAGCGCTACAGGCACGCAGGCCGGGGAGCAGTACTTC.

This clone has more than one count but fewer than ten. The J gene is TRBJ2-7, the V gene TRBV28, with TRBD2 identical over 9 bases. V shed 5 bases and J 6 bases; nucleotides not matched to a gene: 11. The germline CDR1 and CDR2 sequences are MDHEN and SYDVKM. This CDR3 has 15 residues. The CDR3 sequence: CASSSPAGGRGEQYF. CDR3 coding DNA: TGTGCCAGCAGTAGTCCAGCGGGCGGGAGGGGCGAGCAGTACTTC. The full variable domain, in which reference TRBV28 and TRBJ2-7 provide the parts outside the CDR3, is DVKVTQSSRYLVKRTGEKVFLECVQDMDHENMFWYRQDPGLGLRLIYFSYDVKMKEKGDIPEGYSVSREKKERFSLILESASTNQTSMYLCASSSPAGGRGEQYFGPGTRLTVT.

The V and J genes are TRBV7-9 and TRBJ1-5; D possibly corresponds to TRBD1 (6 bases). The CDR3 has 13 residues. Trimming pared 4 bases from V and 5 bases from J, leaving 9 bases between. The germline gives CDR1 SEHNR, CDR2 FQNEAQ (reference sequence). The CDR3 is CASSWTDDQPQHF. Written as DNA, the CDR3 is TGTGCCAGCAGCTGGACAGACGATCAGCCCCAGCATTTT.